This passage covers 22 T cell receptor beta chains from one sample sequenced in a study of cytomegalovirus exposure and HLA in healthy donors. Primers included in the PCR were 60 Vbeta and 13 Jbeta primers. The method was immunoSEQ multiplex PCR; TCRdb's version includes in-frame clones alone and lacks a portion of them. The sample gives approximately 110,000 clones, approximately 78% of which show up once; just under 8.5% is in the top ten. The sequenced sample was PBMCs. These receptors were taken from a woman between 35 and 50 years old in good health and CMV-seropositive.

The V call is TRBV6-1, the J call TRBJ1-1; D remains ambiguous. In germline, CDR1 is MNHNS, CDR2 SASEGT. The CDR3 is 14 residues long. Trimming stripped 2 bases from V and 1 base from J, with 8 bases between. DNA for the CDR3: TGTGCCAGCAGTGAAATAGCGAGGAACACTGAAGCTTTCTTT. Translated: CASSEIARNTEAFF.

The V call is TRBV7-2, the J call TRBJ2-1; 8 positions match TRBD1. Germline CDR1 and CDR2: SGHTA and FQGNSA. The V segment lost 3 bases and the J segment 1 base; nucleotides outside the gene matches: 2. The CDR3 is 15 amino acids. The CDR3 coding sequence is TGTGCCAGCAGCTTGACAGGGGCGTCCTACAATGAGCAGTTCTTC. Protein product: CASSLTGASYNEQFF.

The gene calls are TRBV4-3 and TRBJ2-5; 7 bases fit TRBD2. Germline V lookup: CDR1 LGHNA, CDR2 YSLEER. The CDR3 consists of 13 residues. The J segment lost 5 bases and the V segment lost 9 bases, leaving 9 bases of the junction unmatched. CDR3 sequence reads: CASMDRGGETQYF. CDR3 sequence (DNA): TGCGCCAGTATGGACCGGGGAGGGGAGACCCAGTACTTC.

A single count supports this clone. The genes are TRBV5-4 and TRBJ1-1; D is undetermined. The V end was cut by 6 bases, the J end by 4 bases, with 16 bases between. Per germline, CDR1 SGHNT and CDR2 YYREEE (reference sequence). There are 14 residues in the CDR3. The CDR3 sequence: CASTPHGVTTEAFF. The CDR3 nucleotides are TGTGCCAGCACCCCGCACGGGGTAACCACTGAAGCTTTCTTT.

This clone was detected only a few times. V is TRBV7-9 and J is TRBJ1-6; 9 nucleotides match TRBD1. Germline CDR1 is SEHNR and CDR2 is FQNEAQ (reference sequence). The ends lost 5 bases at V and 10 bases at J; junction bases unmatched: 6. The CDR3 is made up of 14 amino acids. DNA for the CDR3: TGTGCCAGCAGCAAGACAGGGGGAAACTCACCCCTCCACTTT. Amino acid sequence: CASSKTGGNSPLHF.

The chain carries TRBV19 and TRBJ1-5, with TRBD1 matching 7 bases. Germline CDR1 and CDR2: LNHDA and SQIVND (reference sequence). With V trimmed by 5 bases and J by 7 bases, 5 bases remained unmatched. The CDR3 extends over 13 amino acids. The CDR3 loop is CASSLDRAQPQHF. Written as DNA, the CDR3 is TGTGCCAGTAGTCTTGACAGGGCGCAGCCCCAGCATTTT.

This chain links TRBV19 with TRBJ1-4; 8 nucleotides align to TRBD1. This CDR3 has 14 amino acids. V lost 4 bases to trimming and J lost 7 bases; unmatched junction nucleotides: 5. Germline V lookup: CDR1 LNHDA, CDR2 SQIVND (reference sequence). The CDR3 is CASSRRTGFEKLFF. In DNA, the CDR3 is TGTGCCAGTAGTAGACGGACAGGGTTTGAAAAACTGTTTTTT.

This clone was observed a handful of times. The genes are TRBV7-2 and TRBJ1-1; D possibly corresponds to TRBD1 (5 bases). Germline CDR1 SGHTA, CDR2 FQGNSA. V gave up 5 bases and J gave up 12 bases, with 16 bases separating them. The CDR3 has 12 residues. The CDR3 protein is CASSRDWGLTFF. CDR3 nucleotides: TGTGCCAGCAGCCGAGACTGGGGCTTAACTTTCTTT. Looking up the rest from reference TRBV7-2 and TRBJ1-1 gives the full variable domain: GAGVSQSPSNKVTEKGKDVELRCDPISGHTALYWYRQSLGQGLEFLIYFQGNSAPDKSGLPSDRFSAERTGGSVSTLTIQRTQQEDSAVYLCASSRDWGLTFFGQGTRLTVV.

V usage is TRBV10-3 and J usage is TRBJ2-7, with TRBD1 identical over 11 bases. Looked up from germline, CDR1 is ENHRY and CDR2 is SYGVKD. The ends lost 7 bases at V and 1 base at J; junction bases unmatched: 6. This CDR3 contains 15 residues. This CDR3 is CAINPGQGESYEQYF. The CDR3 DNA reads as TGTGCCATCAACCCGGGACAGGGGGAGTCCTACGAGCAGTACTTC.

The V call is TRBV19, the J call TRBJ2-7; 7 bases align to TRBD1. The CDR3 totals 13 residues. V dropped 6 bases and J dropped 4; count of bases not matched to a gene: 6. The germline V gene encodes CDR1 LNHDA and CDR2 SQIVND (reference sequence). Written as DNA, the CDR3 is TGTGCCAGTAGCCTAAACAGGGGTTACGAGCAGTACTTC. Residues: CASSLNRGYEQYF. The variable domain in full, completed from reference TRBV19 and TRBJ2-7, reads DGGITQSPKYLFRKEGQNVTLSCEQNLNHDAMYWYRQDPGQGLRLIYYSQIVNDFQKGDIAEGYSVSREKKESFPLTVTSAQKNPTAFYLCASSLNRGYEQYFGPGTRLTVT.

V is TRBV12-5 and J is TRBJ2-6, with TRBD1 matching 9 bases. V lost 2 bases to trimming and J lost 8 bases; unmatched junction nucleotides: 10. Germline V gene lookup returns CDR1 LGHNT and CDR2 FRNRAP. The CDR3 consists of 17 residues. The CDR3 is CASGLSLVGTGSNVLTF. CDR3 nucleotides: TGTGCTAGTGGTTTGTCTTTGGTTGGGACAGGGTCCAACGTCCTGACTTTC.

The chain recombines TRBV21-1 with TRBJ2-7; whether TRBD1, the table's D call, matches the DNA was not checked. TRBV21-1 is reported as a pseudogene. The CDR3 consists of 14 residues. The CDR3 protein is CASSKPPGQYEQYF. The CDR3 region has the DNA TGTGCCAGCAGCAAACCCCCAGGACAATACGAGCAGTACTTC.

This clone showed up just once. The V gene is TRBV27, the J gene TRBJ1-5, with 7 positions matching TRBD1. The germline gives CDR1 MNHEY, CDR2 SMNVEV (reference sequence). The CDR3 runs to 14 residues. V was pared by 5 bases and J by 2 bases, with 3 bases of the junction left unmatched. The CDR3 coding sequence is TGTGCCAGCAGTACCGGACAGGGCAATCAGCCCCAGCATTTT. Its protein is CASSTGQGNQPQHF.

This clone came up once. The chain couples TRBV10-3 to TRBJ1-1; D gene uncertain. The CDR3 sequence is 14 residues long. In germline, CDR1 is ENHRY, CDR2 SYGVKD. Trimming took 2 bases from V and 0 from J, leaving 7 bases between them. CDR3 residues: CAISEADLNTEAFF. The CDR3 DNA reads TGTGCCATCAGTGAGGCAGATTTGAACACTGAAGCTTTCTTT.

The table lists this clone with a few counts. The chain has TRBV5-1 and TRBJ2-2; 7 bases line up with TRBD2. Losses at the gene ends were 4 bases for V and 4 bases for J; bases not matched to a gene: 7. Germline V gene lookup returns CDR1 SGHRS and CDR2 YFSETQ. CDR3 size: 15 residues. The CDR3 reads CASSQLGGSTGELFF. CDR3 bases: TGCGCCAGCAGCCAGCTGGGGGGGAGCACCGGGGAGCTGTTTTTT.

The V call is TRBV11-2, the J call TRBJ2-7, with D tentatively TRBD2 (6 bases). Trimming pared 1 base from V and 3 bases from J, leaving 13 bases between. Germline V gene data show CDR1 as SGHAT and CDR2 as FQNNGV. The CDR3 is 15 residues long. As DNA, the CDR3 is TGTGCCAGCAGCTTAGGTCCACGGGAGCTCTACGAGCAGTACTTC. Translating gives CASSLGPRELYEQYF.

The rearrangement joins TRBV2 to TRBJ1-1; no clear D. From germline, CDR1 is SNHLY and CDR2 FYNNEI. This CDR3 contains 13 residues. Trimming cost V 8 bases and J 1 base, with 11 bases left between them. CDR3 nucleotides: TGTGCCAGCGGCTCCTCCTCGAACACTGAAGCTTTCTTT. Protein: CASGSSSNTEAFF.

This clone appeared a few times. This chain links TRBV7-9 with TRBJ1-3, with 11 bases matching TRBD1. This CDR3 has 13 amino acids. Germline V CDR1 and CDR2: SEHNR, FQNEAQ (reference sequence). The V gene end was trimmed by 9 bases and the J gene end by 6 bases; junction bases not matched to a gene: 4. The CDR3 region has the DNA TGTGCCAGTGGACAGGGGGCAATAAACACCATATATTTT. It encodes CASGQGAINTIYF.

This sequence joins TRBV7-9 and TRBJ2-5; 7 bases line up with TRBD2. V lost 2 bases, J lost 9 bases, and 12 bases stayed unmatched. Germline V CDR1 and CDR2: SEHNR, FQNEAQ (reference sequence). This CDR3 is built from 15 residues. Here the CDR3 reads CASSLLSGTSAAQYF. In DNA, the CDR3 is TGTGCCAGCAGCTTACTGAGCGGGACTTCGGCGGCCCAGTACTTC.

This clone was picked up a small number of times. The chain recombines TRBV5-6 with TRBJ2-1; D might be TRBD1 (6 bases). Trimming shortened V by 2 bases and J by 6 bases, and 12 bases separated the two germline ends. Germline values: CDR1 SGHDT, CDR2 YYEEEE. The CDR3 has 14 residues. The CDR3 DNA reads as TGTGCCAGCAGCTTTGGGGGCCCGATCAATGAGCAGTTCTTC. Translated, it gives CASSFGGPINEQFF.

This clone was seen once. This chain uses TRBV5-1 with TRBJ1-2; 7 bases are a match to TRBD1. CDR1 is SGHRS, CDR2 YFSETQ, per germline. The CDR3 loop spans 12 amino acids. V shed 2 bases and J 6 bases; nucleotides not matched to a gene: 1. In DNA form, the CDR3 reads TGCGCCAGCAGCTTTGGACAGGATGGCTACACCTTC. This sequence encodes CASSFGQDGYTF.

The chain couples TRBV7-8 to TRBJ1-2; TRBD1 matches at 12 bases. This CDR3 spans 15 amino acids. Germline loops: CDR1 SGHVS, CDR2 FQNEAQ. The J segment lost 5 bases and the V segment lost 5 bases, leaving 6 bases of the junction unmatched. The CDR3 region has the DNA TGTGCCAGCAGCGGAGGGACAGGGGGCCCTTATGGCTACACCTTC. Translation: CASSGGTGGPYGYTF. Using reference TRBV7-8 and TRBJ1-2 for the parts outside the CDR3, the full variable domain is GAGVSQSPRYKVAKRGQDVALRCDPISGHVSLFWYQQALGQGPEFLTYFQNEAQLDKSGLPSDRFFAERPEGSVSTLKIQRTQQEDSAVYLCASSGGTGGPYGYTFGSGTRLTVV.